This T cell receptor beta chain was obtained from a study of OX40 agonist ivuxolimab in advanced cancers. Study-wide context: Among those enrolled, mean age was 60 years (range about 23 to 80) and 82.7% were male. Broader study findings: The authors did not determine the antigen specificity of the expanded peripheral T cells.

Comments on this clone: Its antigen is not identified.

Sequencing used immunoSEQ multiplex PCR; TCRdb keeps in-frame clones, though not all of them. This sample has around 60,000 clones, with about 85% found just once. The CDR3 runs 16 residues. CDR1 and CDR2 from the germline V gene are SNHLY and FYNNEI. V was pared by 4 bases and J by 7 bases, with 20 bases between. The sequence came from an adult with an advanced solid tumor such as melanoma, head and neck, liver or kidney cancer. The chain is built from TRBV2 and TRBJ1-5; a possible D gene is TRBD1 (6 bases). Source: CD4+ or CD8+ T cells sorted from blood, taken in a trial of the OX40 agonist ivuxolimab. CDR3 protein: CASSGGQKGLGQPQHF. CDR3 sequence (DNA): TGTGCCAGCAGTGGGGGACAAAAGGGGCTTGGACAGCCCCAGCATTTT.